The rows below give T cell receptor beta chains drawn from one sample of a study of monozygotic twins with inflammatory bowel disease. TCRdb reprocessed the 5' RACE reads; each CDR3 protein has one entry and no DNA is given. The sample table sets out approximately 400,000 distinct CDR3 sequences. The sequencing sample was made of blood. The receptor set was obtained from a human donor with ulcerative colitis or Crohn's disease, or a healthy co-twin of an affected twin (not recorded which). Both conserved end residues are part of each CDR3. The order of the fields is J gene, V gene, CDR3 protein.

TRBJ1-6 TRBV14 CASSQGERNNSPLHF
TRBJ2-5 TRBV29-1 CSVSGAEETQYF
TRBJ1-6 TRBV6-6 CASSSDRNSPLHF
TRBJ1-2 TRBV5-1 CASSYRDSSNYGYTF
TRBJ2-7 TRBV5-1 CASSLAPYEQYF
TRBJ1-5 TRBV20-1 CSARSGTNQPQHF
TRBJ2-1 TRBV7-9 CASSLLSGTVFDEQFF
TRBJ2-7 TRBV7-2 CASSLAGTIYEQYF
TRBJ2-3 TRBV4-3 CASSQDVRGSTDTQYF
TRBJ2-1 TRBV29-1 CSDKRGFGSEQFF
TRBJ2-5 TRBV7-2 CASSSQGRLAGLETQYF
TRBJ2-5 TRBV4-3 CASSQRWATGDAETQYF
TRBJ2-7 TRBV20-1 CSARWGQSYEQYF
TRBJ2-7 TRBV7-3 CASSLSGGDSYEQYF
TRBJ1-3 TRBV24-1 CATGPTGEENTIYF
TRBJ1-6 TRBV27 CASRRGQGTYNSPLHF
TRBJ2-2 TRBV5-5 CASSMRTGVPNTGELFF
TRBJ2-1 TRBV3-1 CASSPHGSGAKYNEQFF
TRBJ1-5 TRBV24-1 CATSDYSSNQPQHF
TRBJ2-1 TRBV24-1 CATSDSLAGGHDEQFF
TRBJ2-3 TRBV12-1 CASSFPGTDRPFSTDTQYF
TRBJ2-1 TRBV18 CASSPPLYNEQFF
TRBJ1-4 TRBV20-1 CSARGTAATNEKLFF
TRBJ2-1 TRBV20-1 CSAPERSSSYNEQFF
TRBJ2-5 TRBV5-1 CASSLTPSLAQETQYF
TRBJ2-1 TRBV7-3 CASSSSGVGDEQFF
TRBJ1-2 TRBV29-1 CSVRPGTIDGYTF
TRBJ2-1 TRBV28 CASSSPGQGDDEQFF
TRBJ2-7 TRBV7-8 CASSLGDPSYEQYF
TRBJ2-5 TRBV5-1 CASSFGQGDQETQYF
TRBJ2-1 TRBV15 CATSREGGYNEQFF
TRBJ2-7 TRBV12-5 CASGLFSGFGQSYEQYF
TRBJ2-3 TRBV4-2 CASSQDRQGGTDTQYF
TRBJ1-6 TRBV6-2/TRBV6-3 CASTPRGTSSPLHF
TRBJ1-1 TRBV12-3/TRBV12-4 CASSLAGTSEAFF
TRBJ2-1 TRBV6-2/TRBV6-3 CASSLTGREGNEQFF
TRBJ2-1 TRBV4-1 CASSLGTFYNEQFF
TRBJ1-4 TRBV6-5 CASSYGGLGEKLFF
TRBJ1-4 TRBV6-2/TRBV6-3 CASSDQGATNEKLFF
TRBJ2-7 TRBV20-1 CSALTGREQYF
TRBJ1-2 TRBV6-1 CASSAQGRPNGYTF
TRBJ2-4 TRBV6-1 CASRLDSTKNIQYF
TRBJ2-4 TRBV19 CASSINGFRLAKNIQYF
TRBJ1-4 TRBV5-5 CASSLAGKEKLFF
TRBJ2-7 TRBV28 CASSFADRVSYEQYF
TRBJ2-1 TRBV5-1 CASSLITAVSYNEQFF
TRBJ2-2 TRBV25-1 CASSDPPGQGTGELFF
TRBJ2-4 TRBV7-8 CASSVKRDRGRGSKNIQYF
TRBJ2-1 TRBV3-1 CASSQGTGFREQFF
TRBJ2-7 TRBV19 CASSYGRSSGYEQYF
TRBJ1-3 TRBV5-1 CASSLGQGDTIYF
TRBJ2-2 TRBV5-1 CASSLSGQGGTGELFF
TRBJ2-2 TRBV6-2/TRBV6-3 CASSYRGQGFRELFF
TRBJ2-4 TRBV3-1 CASSQDVARVKNIQYF
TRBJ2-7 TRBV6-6 CATHQGNAYEQYF